This T cell receptor (beta chain) was recovered during a study of T cell responses to AZD1222 COVID-19 vaccine. Study outcomes and limitations: It was only after the peak T cell response that any repertoires were sampled. Donors were chiefly white British, with a greater number of females, and clonal diversity was perhaps underestimated.

With respect to this clone: Its target is unknown.

The table came from immunoSEQ multiplex PCR; TCRdb's copy has only in-frame clones and leaves some out. The sample has around 99,000 clones, 87% seen once. The source of this sequence is an adult who received the AZD1222 COVID-19 vaccine. The specimen was peripheral blood, collected 28 days after the second AZD1222 dose.

The chain's CDR3 is CAISEEGYGETQYF. For the CDR3, the DNA is TGTGCCATCAGTGAAGAAGGGTATGGAGAGACCCAGTACTTC. The chain carries TRBV10-3 and TRBJ2-5, with no clear D. V lost 3 bases to trimming and J lost 4 bases, with 12 bases between them. CDR3 length: 14 amino acids. In germline, CDR1 is ENHRY, CDR2 SYGVKD.